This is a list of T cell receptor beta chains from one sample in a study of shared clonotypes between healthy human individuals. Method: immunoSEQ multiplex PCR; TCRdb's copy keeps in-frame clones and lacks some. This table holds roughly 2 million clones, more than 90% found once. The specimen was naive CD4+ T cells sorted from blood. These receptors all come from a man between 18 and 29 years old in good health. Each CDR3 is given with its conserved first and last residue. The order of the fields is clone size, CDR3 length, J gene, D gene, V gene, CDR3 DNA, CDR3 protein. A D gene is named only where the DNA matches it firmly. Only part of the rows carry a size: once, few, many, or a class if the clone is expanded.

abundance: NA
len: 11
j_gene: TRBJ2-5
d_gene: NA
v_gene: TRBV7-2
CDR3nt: TGTGCCAGCACCCTAGGGGAGACCCAGTACTTC
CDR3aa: CASTLGETQYF

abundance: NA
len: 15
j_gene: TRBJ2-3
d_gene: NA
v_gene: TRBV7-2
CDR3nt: TGTGCCAGCAGCTTATGGTCCGAGCGGGCAGATACGCAGTATTTT
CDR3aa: CASSLWSERADTQYF

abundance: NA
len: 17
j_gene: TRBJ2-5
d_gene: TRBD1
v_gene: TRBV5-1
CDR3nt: TGCGCCAGCAGCTTTGGTTTGGGGGACAGTACAGGAGAGACCCAGTACTTC
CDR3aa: CASSFGLGDSTGETQYF

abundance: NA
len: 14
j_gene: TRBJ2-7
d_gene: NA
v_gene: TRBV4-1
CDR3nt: TGCGCCAGCAGCCAAGGGGACTGGACCTACGAGCAGTACTTC
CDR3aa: CASSQGDWTYEQYF

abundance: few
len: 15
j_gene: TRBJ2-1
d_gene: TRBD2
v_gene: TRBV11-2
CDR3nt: TGTGCCAGCAGCCCCAGCGGGAGCTCCTACAATGAGCAGTTCTTC
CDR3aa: CASSPSGSSYNEQFF

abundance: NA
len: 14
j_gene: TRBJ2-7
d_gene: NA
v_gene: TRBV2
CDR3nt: TGTGCCAGCAGTAAGAGGGACGGATCCTACGAGCAGTACTTC
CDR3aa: CASSKRDGSYEQYF

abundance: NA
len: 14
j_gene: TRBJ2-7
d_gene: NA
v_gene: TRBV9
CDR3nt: TGTGCCAGCAGCGTAGGCCCGAGCTTCTACGAGCAGTACTTC
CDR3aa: CASSVGPSFYEQYF

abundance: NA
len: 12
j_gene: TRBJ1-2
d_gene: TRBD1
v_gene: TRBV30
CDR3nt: TGTGCCTGGAGTATGGGACAGAATGGCTACACCTTC
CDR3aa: CAWSMGQNGYTF

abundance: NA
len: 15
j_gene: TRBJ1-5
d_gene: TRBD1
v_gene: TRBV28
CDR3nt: TGTGCCAGCAGGGAAGGGACAGGGGGCGGTCAGCCCCAGCATTTT
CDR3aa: CASREGTGGGQPQHF

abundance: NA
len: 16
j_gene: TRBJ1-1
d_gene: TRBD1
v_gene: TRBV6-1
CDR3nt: TGTGCCAGCAGTGAAGACGGGACAGGGGGCCGGACTGAAGCTTTCTTT
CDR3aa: CASSEDGTGGRTEAFF

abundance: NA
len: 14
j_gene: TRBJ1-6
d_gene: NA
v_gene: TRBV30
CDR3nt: TGTGCCTGGAGTGTTATGGGGCTTAATTCACCCCTCCACTTT
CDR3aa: CAWSVMGLNSPLHF

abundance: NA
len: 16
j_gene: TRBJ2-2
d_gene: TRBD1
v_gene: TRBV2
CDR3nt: TGTGCCAGCAGTGCGCGTCAGGGGGCGTTCACCGGGGAGCTGTTTTTT
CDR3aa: CASSARQGAFTGELFF

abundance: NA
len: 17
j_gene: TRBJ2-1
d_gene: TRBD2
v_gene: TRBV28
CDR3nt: TGTGCCAGCAGTTTTATTCCTAGCGGGGGGAGGTACAATGAGCAGTTCTTC
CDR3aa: CASSFIPSGGRYNEQFF

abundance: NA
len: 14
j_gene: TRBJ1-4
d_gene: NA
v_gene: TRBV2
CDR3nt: TGTGCCAGCATTATGGACGGGACTAATGAAAAACTGTTTTTT
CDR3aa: CASIMDGTNEKLFF

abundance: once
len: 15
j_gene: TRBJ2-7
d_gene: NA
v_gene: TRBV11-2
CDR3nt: TGTGCCAGCAGCTTAGACGGTCCATCAAGCTACGAGCAGTACTTC
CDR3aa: CASSLDGPSSYEQYF

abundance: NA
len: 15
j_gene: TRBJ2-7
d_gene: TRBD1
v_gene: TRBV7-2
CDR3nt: TGTGCCAGCAGCTTAGGCCCAGGGGGCGGTTTCGAGCAGTACTTC
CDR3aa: CASSLGPGGGFEQYF

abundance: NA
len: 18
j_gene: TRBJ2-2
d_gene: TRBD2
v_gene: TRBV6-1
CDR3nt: TGTGCCAGCAGTGGTCGAAAAACTAGCGGGGCAAACACCGGGGAGCTGTTTTTT
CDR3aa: CASSGRKTSGANTGELFF

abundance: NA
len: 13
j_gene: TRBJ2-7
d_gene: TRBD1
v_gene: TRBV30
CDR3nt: TGTGCCTGGAGCGACAGGGATCTGAACGAGCAGTACTTC
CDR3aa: CAWSDRDLNEQYF

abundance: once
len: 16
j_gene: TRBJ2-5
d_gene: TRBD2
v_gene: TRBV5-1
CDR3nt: TGCGCCAGCAGCTTGGGGGGACTAGCGGGACGGGAGACCCAGTACTTC
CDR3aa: CASSLGGLAGRETQYF

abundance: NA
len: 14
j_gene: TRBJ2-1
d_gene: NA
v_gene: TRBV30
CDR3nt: TGTGCCTGGACTCGGGGCAGCTCCTACAATGAGCAGTTCTTC
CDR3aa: CAWTRGSSYNEQFF

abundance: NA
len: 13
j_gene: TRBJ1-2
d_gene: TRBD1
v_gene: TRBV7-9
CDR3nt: TGTGCCAGCAGCCCAGGACAGGACTATGGCTACACCTTC
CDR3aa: CASSPGQDYGYTF

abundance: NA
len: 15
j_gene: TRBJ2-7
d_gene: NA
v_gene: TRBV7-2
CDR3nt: TGTGCCAGCAGCTTAGCCGGGACCGTGTCCTACGAGCAGTACTTC
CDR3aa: CASSLAGTVSYEQYF

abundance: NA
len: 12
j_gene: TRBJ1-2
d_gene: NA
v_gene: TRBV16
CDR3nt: TGTGCCAGCAGCCAGGGGATCTATGGCTACACCTTC
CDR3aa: CASSQGIYGYTF

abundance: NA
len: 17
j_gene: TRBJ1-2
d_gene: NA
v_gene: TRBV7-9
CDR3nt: TGTGCCAGCAGCTTAGCGGGGACAAGAGATCCCCAGCGTGGCTACACCTTC
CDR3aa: CASSLAGTRDPQRGYTF

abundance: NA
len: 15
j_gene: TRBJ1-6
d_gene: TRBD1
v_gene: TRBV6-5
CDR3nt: TGTGCCAGCAGTCGGGGACAGGTTGGCAATTCACCCCTCCACTTT
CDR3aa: CASSRGQVGNSPLHF

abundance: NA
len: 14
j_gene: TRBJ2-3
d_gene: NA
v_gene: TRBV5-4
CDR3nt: TGTGCCAGCAGCTCACAGGTTAGCACAGATACGCAGTATTTT
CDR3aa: CASSSQVSTDTQYF

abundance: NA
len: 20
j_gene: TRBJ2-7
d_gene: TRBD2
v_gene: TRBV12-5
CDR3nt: TGTGCTAGTGGTTTTCTCCCCTACCCCGGACTAGCGGGAGAGGTCAACGAGCAGTACTTC
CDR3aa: CASGFLPYPGLAGEVNEQYF

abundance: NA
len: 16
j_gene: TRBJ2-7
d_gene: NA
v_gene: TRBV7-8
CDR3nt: TGTGCCAGCAGCCACGGCGGGGTTGCGCTTCGAGACGAGCAGTACTTC
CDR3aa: CASSHGGVALRDEQYF

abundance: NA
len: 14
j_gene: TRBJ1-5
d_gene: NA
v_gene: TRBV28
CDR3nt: TGTGCCAGCAGCAAACCAGTATCATATCAGCCCCAGCATTTT
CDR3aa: CASSKPVSYQPQHF

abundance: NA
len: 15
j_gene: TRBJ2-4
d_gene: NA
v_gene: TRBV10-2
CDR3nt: TGCGCCAGCAGTGATCACAGGGTCCAGTCGGGCATTCAGTACTTC
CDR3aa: CASSDHRVQSGIQYF

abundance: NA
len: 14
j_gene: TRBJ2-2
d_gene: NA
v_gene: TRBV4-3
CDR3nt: TGCGCCAGCAGCCAACAGGGGGGGGCCGGGGAGCTGTTTTTT
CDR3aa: CASSQQGGAGELFF

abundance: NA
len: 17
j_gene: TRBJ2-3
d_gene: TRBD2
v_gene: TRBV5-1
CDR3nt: TGCGCCAGCAGCTTGGCGGGCGGGAGGGCCCTCGTAGATACGCAGTATTTT
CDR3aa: CASSLAGGRALVDTQYF

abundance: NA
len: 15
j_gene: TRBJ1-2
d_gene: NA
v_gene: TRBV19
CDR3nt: TGTGCCAGTAGTATAAGGGGAGAATCCCCTTATGGCTACACCTTC
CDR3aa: CASSIRGESPYGYTF

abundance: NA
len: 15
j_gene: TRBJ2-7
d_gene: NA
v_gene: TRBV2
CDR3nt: TGTGCCAGCAGTGTTTTTCCGTCGCCTACGGACGAGCAGTACTTC
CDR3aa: CASSVFPSPTDEQYF

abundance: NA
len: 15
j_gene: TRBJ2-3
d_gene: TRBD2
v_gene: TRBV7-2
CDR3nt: TGTGCCAGCAGCGACCCGGGACTACCATGGAATACGCAGTATTTT
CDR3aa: CASSDPGLPWNTQYF

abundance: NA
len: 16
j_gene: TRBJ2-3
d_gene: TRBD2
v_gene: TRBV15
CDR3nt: TGTGCCACCAGCGCACAGCGGGATCCAGGCACAGATACGCAGTATTTT
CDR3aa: CATSAQRDPGTDTQYF

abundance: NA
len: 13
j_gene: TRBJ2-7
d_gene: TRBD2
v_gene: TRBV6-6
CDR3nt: TGTGCCAGCAGGTCGGGGGGGCAATACGAGCAGTACTTC
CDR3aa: CASRSGGQYEQYF

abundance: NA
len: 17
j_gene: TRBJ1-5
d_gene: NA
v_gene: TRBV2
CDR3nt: TGTGCCAGCAGTGTGGGACACAGACGTGATAGCAATCAGCCCCAGCATTTT
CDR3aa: CASSVGHRRDSNQPQHF

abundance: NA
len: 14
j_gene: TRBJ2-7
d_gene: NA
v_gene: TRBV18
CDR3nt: TGTGCCAGCTCACCACCGGGCAGGGGATACGAGCAGTACTTC
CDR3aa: CASSPPGRGYEQYF

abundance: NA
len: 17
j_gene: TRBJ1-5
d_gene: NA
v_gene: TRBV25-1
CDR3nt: TGTGCCAGCAGATCCAGGGCCCGCCGACCTAGCAATCAGCCCCAGCATTTT
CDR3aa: CASRSRARRPSNQPQHF

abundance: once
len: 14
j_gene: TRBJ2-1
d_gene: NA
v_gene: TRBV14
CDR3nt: TGTGCCAGCAGCCAAGATTACGGATGGGATGAGCAGTTCTTC
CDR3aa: CASSQDYGWDEQFF

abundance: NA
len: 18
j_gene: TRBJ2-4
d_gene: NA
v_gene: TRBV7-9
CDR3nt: TGTGCCAGCAGCCAAAATCCGTCGGGGTCTCTGGCCAAAAACATTCAGTACTTC
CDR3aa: CASSQNPSGSLAKNIQYF

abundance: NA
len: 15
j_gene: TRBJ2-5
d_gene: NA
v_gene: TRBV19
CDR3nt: TGTGCCAGTAGTATCGGGTTACTAGCTTCCGAGACCCAGTACTTC
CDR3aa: CASSIGLLASETQYF

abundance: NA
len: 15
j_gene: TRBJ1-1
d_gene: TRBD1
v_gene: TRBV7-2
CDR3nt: TGTGCCAGCAGCGCGTCCGGGACAGCCATCACTGAAGCTTTCTTT
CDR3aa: CASSASGTAITEAFF

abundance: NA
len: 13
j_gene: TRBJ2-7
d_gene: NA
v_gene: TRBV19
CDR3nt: TGTGCCAGTAGTCGACGGGAGCACGGCGAGCAGTACTTC
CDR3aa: CASSRREHGEQYF

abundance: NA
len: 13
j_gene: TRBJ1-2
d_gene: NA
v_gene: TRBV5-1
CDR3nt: TGCGCCAGCAGCCAGGGACACGCCTATGGCTACACCTTC
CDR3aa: CASSQGHAYGYTF

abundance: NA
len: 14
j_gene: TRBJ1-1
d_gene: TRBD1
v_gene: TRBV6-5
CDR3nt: TGTGCCAGCAGCCGCCATGGACAGGGATCATCAGCTTTCTTT
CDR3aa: CASSRHGQGSSAFF

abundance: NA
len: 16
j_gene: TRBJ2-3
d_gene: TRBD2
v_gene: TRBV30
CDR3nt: TGTGCCTGGAGTACCGGACTAGCGGGAGGTGGAGATACGCAGTATTTT
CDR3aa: CAWSTGLAGGGDTQYF

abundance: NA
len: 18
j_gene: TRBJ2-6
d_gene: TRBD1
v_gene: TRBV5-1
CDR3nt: TGCGCCAGCAGCTTGGCGGGACAGATTCAGTCTGGGGCCAACGTCCTGACTTTC
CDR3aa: CASSLAGQIQSGANVLTF

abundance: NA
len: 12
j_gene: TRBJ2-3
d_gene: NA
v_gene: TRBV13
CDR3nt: TGTGCCAGCAGCTTACCGGCAGATACGCAGTATTTT
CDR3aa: CASSLPADTQYF

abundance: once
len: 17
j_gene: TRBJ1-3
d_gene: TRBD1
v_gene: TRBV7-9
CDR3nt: TGTGCCAGCAGCTACTCCGGGACAGGTTTCTCTGGAAACACCATATATTTT
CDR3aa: CASSYSGTGFSGNTIYF

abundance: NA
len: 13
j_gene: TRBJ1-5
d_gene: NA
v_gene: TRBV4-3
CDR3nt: TGCGCCAGCAGCCAGGAGATTAATCAGCCCCAGCATTTT
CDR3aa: CASSQEINQPQHF